The clone carrying this TCR beta chain was seen once. The record originates from a study of blood T cell repertoires in COVID-19. About the research overall: PBMCs, B-cell-depleted T cells, or T cells provided the cDNA or gDNA that made up the material.

CDR3 length equals 17 residues. The germline gives CDR1 LNHDA, CDR2 SQIVND (reference sequence). The trim removed 6 bases at V and 0 bases at J, leaving 10 bases unmatched. As processed by the authors: Reference gene primer amplification yielded estimated nucleated cell counts. Repertoires were generated with immunoSEQ multiplex PCR, while TCRdb's copy carries only in-frame clones and drops some. For V, J and clone size, that table is used; D and trimming come from the DNA. The data contain roughly 100,000 clones, roughly 82% of them singletons. Sequencing input: peripheral blood. The receptor's source is a human donor in a cohort sampled during active COVID-19. This chain joins TRBV19 and TRBJ2-4, with 8 nucleotides matching TRBD1. CDR3 sequence (DNA): TGTGCCAGTAGAGCAGGGGGCGACCCTATAGCCAAAAACATTCAGTACTTC. Translated, it gives CASRAGGDPIAKNIQYF.